This T cell receptor beta chain stems from a study of PD-L1 blockade in urothelial cancer. Study-wide background: Patients started atezolizumab in about 2014, 1,200 mg intravenously every 3 weeks.

This table comes from immunoSEQ multiplex PCR, and its TCRdb copy is limited to in-frame clones, with some not included. The sample has 53,000 or so clones, around 86% seen once; the top ten hold 16%. Sequencing was performed on PBMCs, taken around atezolizumab (anti-PD-L1) treatment. The receptor was isolated from a man in his fifties or sixties with urothelial cancer.

The chain's CDR3 is CASSLNTLRYGYTF. The DNA of the CDR3 is TGTGCCAGCAGTTTAAATACCCTACGCTATGGCTACACCTTC. The chain employs TRBV27 and TRBJ1-2; no firm D call. CDR3 length: 14 residues. Germline V gives CDR1 MNHEY, CDR2 SMNVEV (reference sequence). V lost 2 bases and J lost 4, with 11 bases in between.